These 8 T cell receptor beta chains originate from one sample sequenced in a study of CD8+CD57+ T cells in acquired aplastic anemia. Researchers used genomic DNA as the template to profile TCR beta VDJ and CDR3. From the reads, TCRdb called clonotypes with MiXCR, one entry per CDR3 protein. The sample includes 400,000 to 500,000 distinct CDR3 sequences, around 68% of them seen just once. The sequencing sample was made of sorted CD4+, CD8+, or CD8+CD57+ T cells (not recorded which) from PBMCs. The receptors were gathered from a human donor in good health, serving as a control.

This clonotype was detected many times. The chain is built from TRBV18 and TRBJ2-7; a weak D match, TRBD1 (5 bases). The V end was cut by 2 bases, the J end by 1 base, with 6 bases between. The germline gives CDR1 KGHSH, CDR2 LQKENI. There are 13 residues in the CDR3. The CDR3 region has the DNA TGTGCCAGCTCACCAAAGGGGTCCTACGAGCAGTACTTC. It specifies CASSPKGSYEQYF.

The rearrangement joins TRBV5-1 to TRBJ1-3; D gene ambiguous. This CDR3 region has 12 residues. Trimming pared 2 bases from V and 12 bases from J, leaving 12 bases between. Germline lookup yields CDR1 SGHRS and CDR2 YFSETQ. CDR3 sequence reads: CASSFADKDIYF. CDR3 bases: TGCGCCAGCAGCTTTGCCGACAAGGACATATATTTT.

About this clonotype: In this CDR3 the conserved last residue, phenylalanine or tryptophan, is missing, so a read error is likely. The chain joins TRBV7-9 to TRBJ2-1; D is undetermined. CDR3 length: 15 residues. V shed 9 bases and J shed 0 bases, with 15 bases lying between them. Germline CDR1 and CDR2: SEHNR and FQNEAQ (reference sequence). This CDR3 reads CARNTLRGSYNEQFL. CDR3 nucleotide sequence: TGTGCCAGAAACACACTCCGAGGCTCCTACAATGAGCAGTTCCTC.

This clonotype showed up many times. V and J are TRBV4-3 and TRBJ1-4; D is unclear. This CDR3 region has 15 residues. V shed 3 bases and J shed 5 bases, with 13 bases lying between them. Germline assignment: CDR1 LGHNA and CDR2 YSLEER. The CDR3 DNA follows: TGCGCCAGCAGCCAGGGCGACCTCCGGAATGAAAAACTGTTTTTT. This codes for CASSQGDLRNEKLFF.

The CDR3 sequence: CSAPTPAWRSQETQYF. CDR3 bases: TGCAGTGCCCCCACCCCCGCTTGGAGGTCCCAAGAGACCCAGTACTTC. The chain has TRBV20-1 and TRBJ2-5; TRBD2 might be the D (5 bases). Trimming pared 6 bases from V and 1 base from J, leaving 21 bases between. The CDR3 totals 16 residues. Germline CDR1 is DFQATT and CDR2 is SNEGSKA (reference sequence).

A note on this clonotype: A much larger clone differs by one base, so this may be a read error. V and J are TRBV4-2 and TRBJ1-3; D is perhaps TRBD1 (6 bases). The germline V gene encodes CDR1 LGHNA and CDR2 YNFKEQ. The CDR3 has 19 residues. Trimming cost V 0 bases and J 0 bases, with 18 bases left between them. Here the CDR3 DNA reads TGTGCCAGCAGCCAAGATGGCGTTTTGGGCAGGGGCTCTGGAAACACCATATATTTT. It is translated as CASSQDGVLGRGSGNTIYF.

About this clonotype: One end of the junction is discordant with germline, which a read error may explain. The chain couples TRBV7-2 to TRBJ2-2; D is perhaps TRBD1 (6 bases). Germline V CDR1 and CDR2: SGHTA, FQGNSA. The CDR3 covers 14 residues. The CDR3, as DNA: TGTGCCAGCAGCTTACGACAGGCTAGGGGCACTGAAGCTTTT. It encodes CASSLRQARGTEAF.

The chain combines TRBV20-1 with TRBJ2-5; 7 bases match TRBD1. Germline assignment: CDR1 DFQATT and CDR2 SNEGSKA (reference sequence). V shed 3 bases and J 8 bases; nucleotides not matched to a gene: 9. This CDR3 has 13 amino acids. The CDR3 spells CSASRRQGYTQYF. CDR3 DNA sequence: TGCAGTGCTAGTCGGCGACAGGGATACACCCAGTACTTC.